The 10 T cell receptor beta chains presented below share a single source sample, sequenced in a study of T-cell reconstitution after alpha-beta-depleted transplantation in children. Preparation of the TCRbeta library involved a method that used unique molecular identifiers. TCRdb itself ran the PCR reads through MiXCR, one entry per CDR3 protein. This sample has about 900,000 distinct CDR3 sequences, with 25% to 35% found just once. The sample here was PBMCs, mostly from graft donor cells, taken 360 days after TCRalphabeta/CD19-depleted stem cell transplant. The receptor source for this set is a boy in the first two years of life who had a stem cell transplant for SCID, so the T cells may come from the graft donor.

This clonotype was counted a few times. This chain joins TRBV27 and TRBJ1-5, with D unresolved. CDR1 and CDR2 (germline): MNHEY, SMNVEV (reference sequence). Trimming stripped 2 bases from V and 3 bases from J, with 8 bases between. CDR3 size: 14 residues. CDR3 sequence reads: CASSLRGVNQPQHF. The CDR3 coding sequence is TGTGCCAGCAGTTTAAGAGGAGTCAATCAGCCCCAGCATTTT.

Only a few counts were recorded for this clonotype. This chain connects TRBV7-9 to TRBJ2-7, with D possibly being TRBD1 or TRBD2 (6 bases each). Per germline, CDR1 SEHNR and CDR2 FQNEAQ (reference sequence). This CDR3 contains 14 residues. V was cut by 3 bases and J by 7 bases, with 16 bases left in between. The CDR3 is CASSFEGGLGEQYF. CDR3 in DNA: TGTGCCAGCAGCTTTGAGGGGGGTCTGGGGGAGCAGTACTTC.

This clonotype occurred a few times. The CDR3 nucleotides are TGTGCCATCGGTGGTGGGGGCATCTATGGCTACACCTTC. It encodes CAIGGGGIYGYTF. The chain recombines TRBV12-3 or TRBV12-4 with TRBJ1-2, with a tentative D call TRBD1 (6 bases). V was pared by 10 bases and J by 4 bases, with 16 bases between. The CDR3 length is 13 residues.

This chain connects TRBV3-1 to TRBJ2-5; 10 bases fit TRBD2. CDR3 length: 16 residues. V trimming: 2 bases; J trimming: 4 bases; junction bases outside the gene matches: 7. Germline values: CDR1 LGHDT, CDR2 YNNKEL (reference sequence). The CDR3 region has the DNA TGTGCCAGCAGCCAAATGGAACCTAGCGGGGGAGAGACCCAGTACTTC. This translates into CASSQMEPSGGETQYF.

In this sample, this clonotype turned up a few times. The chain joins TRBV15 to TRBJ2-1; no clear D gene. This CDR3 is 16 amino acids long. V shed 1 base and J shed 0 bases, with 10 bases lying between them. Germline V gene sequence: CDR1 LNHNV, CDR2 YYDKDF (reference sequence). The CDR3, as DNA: TGTGCCACCAGCAGAGTCCGCCCCAGCTCCTACAATGAGCAGTTCTTC. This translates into CATSRVRPSSYNEQFF. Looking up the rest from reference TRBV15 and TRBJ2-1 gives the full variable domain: DAMVIQNPRYQVTQFGKPVTLSCSQTLNHNVMYWYQQKSSQAPKLLFHYYDKDFNNEADTPDNFQSRRPNTSFCFLDIRSPGLGDTAMYLCATSRVRPSSYNEQFFGPGTRLTVL.

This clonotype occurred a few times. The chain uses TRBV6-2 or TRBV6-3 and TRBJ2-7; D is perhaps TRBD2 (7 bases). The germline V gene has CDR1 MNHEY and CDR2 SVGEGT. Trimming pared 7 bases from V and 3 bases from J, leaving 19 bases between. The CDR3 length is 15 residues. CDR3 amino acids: CASTHRGGAYYEQYF. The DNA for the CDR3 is TGTGCCAGCACCCACCGTGGGGGGGCTTACTACGAGCAGTACTTC.

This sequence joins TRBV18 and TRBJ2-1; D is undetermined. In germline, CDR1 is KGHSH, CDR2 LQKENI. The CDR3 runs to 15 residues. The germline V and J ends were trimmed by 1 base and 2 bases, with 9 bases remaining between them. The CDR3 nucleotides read TGTGCCAGCTCACCACATGGCCGGCCCTACAATGAGCAGTTCTTC. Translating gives CASSPHGRPYNEQFF.

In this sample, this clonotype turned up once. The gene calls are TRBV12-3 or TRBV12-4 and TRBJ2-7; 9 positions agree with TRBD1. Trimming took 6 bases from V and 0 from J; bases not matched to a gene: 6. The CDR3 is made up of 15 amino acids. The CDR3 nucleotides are TGTGCCAGCAGGCGGACAGGGGAAAGCTCCTACGAGCAGTACTTC. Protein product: CASRRTGESSYEQYF.

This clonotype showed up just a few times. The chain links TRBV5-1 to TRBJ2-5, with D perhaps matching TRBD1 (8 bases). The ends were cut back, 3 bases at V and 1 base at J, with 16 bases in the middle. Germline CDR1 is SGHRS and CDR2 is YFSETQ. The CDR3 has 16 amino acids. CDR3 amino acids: CASSSDRGGVQETQYF. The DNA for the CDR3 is TGCGCCAGCAGCTCAGACAGGGGAGGGGTCCAAGAGACCCAGTACTTC.

As DNA, the CDR3 is TGTGCCAGTAGTATTGCCAGGGCGAACACCGGGGAGCTGTTTTTT. Its translation is CASSIARANTGELFF. The rearrangement uses TRBV19 and TRBJ2-2, with TRBD1 as a possible D gene (5 bases). V lost 3 bases, J lost 0 bases, and 8 bases lay in between. Germline loops: CDR1 LNHDA, CDR2 SQIVND (reference sequence). The CDR3 covers 15 residues. Looking up the rest from reference TRBV19 and TRBJ2-2 gives the full variable domain: DGGITQSPKYLFRKEGQNVTLSCEQNLNHDAMYWYRQDPGQGLRLIYYSQIVNDFQKGDIAEGYSVSREKKESFPLTVTSAQKNPTAFYLCASSIARANTGELFFGEGSRLTVL.